These 10 T cell receptor beta chains were all obtained from the same sample, sequenced in a study of T cell responses to AZD1222 COVID-19 vaccine. Profiled with immunoSEQ multiplex PCR; TCRdb holds only in-frame clones, not every one. The sample shows around 160,000 clones, 93% of them seen only once. The source was peripheral blood, collected on day 0 of AZD1222 vaccination. The receptors come from an adult in good health.

The V gene is TRBV2, the J gene TRBJ1-2; tentative D call: TRBD1 (6 bases). Trimming removed 7 bases at V and 2 bases at J, with 14 bases between. Germline loops: CDR1 SNHLY, CDR2 FYNNEI. The CDR3 sequence is 14 residues long. CDR3: CASTRTELNYGYTF. CDR3 bases: TGTGCCAGCACCAGGACAGAACTCAACTATGGCTACACCTTC.

This rearrangement joins TRBV20-1 to TRBJ1-4; weak D call: TRBD1 (6 bases). The CDR3 covers 17 residues. V was cut by 3 bases and J by 3 bases, with 20 bases left in between. Germline values: CDR1 DFQATT, CDR2 SNEGSKA (reference sequence). CDR3 nucleotide sequence: TGCAGTGCTAGTGCCCCAGGCGGGGGCATAGCTAATGAAAAACTGTTTTTT. Amino acids: CSASAPGGGIANEKLFF.

This clone was observed a single time. The V call is TRBV30, the J call TRBJ2-2, with D possibly being TRBD2 (6 bases). The V gene's germline CDR1 is GTSNPN and CDR2 SVGIG (reference sequence). CDR3 length: 13 amino acids. With 1 base removed from V and 7 bases from J, the gap between germline ends came to 10 bases. CDR3 sequence: CAWSGGANGELFF. DNA for the CDR3: TGTGCCTGGAGTGGCGGGGCGAACGGGGAGCTGTTTTTT. Based on the CDR3 plus reference TRBV30 and TRBJ2-2, the full variable domain is SQTIHQWPATLVQPVGSPLSLECTVEGTSNPNLYWYRQAAGRGLQLLFYSVGIGQISSEVPQNLSASRPQDRQFILSSKKLLLSDSGFYLCAWSGGANGELFFGEGSRLTVL.

This rearrangement joins TRBV6-5 to TRBJ2-7; perhaps D is TRBD1 or TRBD2 (5 bases each). The germline CDR1 and CDR2 sequences are MNHEY and SVGAGI. The CDR3 runs to 14 residues. V lost 7 bases and J lost 7, with 20 bases in between. CDR3 nucleotides: TGTGCCAGCACCTGGGACGGAAGCTTACGAGAGCAGTACTTC. Its protein product is CASTWDGSLREQYF.

The V gene is TRBV24-1, the J gene TRBJ1-1; TRBD1 might be the D (5 bases). CDR1 is KGHDR and CDR2 is SFDVKD in the germline V gene. The CDR3 runs to 13 residues. V was pared by 4 bases and J by 4 bases, with 9 bases between. CDR3 coding DNA: TGTGCCACCAGTGAAGGGGTTGGCACTGAAGCTTTCTTT. Translation gives CATSEGVGTEAFF.

J is TRBJ1-6 and V is TRBV7-9; maybe TRBD1 (5 bases). V was clipped by 2 bases and J by 5 bases, with 13 bases between them. The germline CDR1 and CDR2 sequences are SEHNR and FQNEAQ (reference sequence). The CDR3 spans 16 residues. DNA of the CDR3: TGTGCCAGCAGCTTACGGTCGGCAGGGCATAATTCACCCCTCCACTTT. It yields the protein CASSLRSAGHNSPLHF.

The J gene is TRBJ1-2, the V gene TRBV27; 7 positions match TRBD1. The CDR3 is made up of 14 amino acids. Losses at the gene ends were 5 bases for V and 7 bases for J; bases not matched to a gene: 10. Germline V CDR1 and CDR2: MNHEY, SMNVEV (reference sequence). The CDR3 DNA follows: TGTGCCAGCAGTCCTCTGGACAGGATGGGTGGCTACACCTTC. Translated, it gives CASSPLDRMGGYTF.

V gene TRBV7-8 combines with J gene TRBJ1-1; D call uncertain. Looked up from germline, CDR1 is SGHVS and CDR2 is FQNEAQ. Deletions cut 5 bases from V and 1 base from J, with 14 bases between. This CDR3 is built from 15 residues. The CDR3 DNA is TGTGCCAGCAGCCTCCTAGGAACGGGGAACACTGAAGCTTTCTTT. This codes for CASSLLGTGNTEAFF. The full variable domain, with the rest looked up from reference TRBV7-8 and TRBJ1-1, is GAGVSQSPRYKVAKRGQDVALRCDPISGHVSLFWYQQALGQGPEFLTYFQNEAQLDKSGLPSDRFFAERPEGSVSTLKIQRTQQEDSAVYLCASSLLGTGNTEAFFGQGTRLTVV.

The rearrangement uses TRBV6-1 and TRBJ1-1, with 7 bases lining up with TRBD1. Germline CDR1 MNHNS, CDR2 SASEGT. This CDR3 region has 20 residues. Germline trimming cut 2 bases from V and 1 base from J; bases unmatched to any gene: 19. CDR3 loop: CASSEKASSPSGTANTEAFF. In DNA form, the CDR3 reads TGTGCCAGCAGTGAAAAAGCAAGCTCACCGTCCGGGACAGCGAACACTGAAGCTTTCTTT.

The chain is built from TRBV5-3 and TRBJ2-4; unclear D gene. TRBV5-3 is identified as an open reading frame with a role that is uncertain. V was clipped by 2 bases and J by 9 bases, with 9 bases between them. CDR3 length equals 12 residues. The CDR3 coding sequence is TGTGCCAGAAGCTTAGGACGGGCCATTCAGTACTTC. Encoded protein: CARSLGRAIQYF.